One TCR beta chain is described in this entry. Its target is not known. This sample stems from a study of T cell responses to AZD1222 COVID-19 vaccine. Clones were sequenced by immunoSEQ multiplex PCR, and TCRdb holds only the in-frame ones, with some missing. The sample carries 70,000 to 95,000 clones, more than 85% recorded once. Study findings and constraints: Among the donors, most were white British and more were female, and clonal diversity was possibly underestimated. Variant regions that are unmutated are reportedly the target of nearly half of spike-specific TCRs. Regions 160-218 and 743-854 dominated among vaccine-associated CD4 TCRs spanning spike. None of the repertoires were sampled until the peak T cell response had passed.

The source of this sequence is an adult who received the AZD1222 COVID-19 vaccine. Sequenced material: peripheral blood, taken 28 days after the second AZD1222 dose.

The DNA for the CDR3 is TGTGCCAGCAGTTACAAGGCAGGGACAGGGGATCCTGAAGCTTTCTTT. Translated, it gives CASSYKAGTGDPEAFF. J is TRBJ1-1 and V is TRBV6-2 or TRBV6-3; 10 nucleotides line up with TRBD1. The CDR3 runs to 16 residues. With V trimmed by 2 bases and J by 6 bases, 9 bases remained unmatched. CDR1 and CDR2 from the germline V gene are MNHEY and SVGEGT.